This paragraph reports one T cell receptor (beta chain). Its target is not known. The naive gate required viable CD3+CD4+ or CD3+CD8+ cells with CCR7+CD45RA+CD45RO-CD95-CD27+CD28+ phenotype. The entry originates in a study of T cells after posttransplantation cyclophosphamide. General study results and limits: Donor-recipient repertoire similarity was low at 1-2 months, rising over year one. After PTCy, TRB diversity resembled that of CNI/methotrexate controls. Tissue-infiltrating T cells from skin or gut overlapped little with blood T cells.

Only in-frame clones appear in the TCRdb table, and some are missing; sequencing was by immunoSEQ multiplex PCR. Of about 32,000 clones in the sample, more than 85% were seen once. V lost 3 bases to trimming and J lost 5 bases; unmatched junction nucleotides: 5. This CDR3 contains 14 residues. The germline V gene has CDR1 SGHRS and CDR2 YFSETQ. This clonotype originated in a man in his thirties or forties in good health and a related stem cell transplant donor. The source material was naive CD4+ T cells sorted from blood. The J gene is TRBJ2-3, the V gene TRBV5-1; 8 positions agree with TRBD1. The CDR3 is CASSSGQAGDTQYF. For the CDR3, the DNA is TGCGCCAGCAGCTCGGGACAGGCGGGAGATACGCAGTATTTT.